The 16 T cell receptor beta chains listed next were all sequenced from one sample in a study of shared clonotypes between healthy human individuals. Only in-frame clones appear in the TCRdb table, and some are missing; sequencing was by immunoSEQ multiplex PCR. The repertoire has more than 450,000 clones, 75% to 85% of them found once; the top ten carry approximately 13%. Sequenced material: PBMCs. The receptors were gathered from a woman aged 40 to 50 in good health. Some clones in this sample may be carry-over from other donors' samples.

This clone was counted ten times or more. The rearrangement joins TRBV29-1 to TRBJ2-3, with D perhaps TRBD2 (5 bases). Trimming took off 3 bases at V and 0 bases at J, with 16 bases between the two ends. The CDR3 covers 16 residues. Germline assignment: CDR1 SQVTM and CDR2 ANQGSEA. This chain's CDR3 is CSVDPGWTGSTDTQYF. DNA of the CDR3: TGCAGCGTTGATCCTGGTTGGACGGGAAGCACAGATACGCAGTATTTT.

The rearrangement uses TRBV11-2 and TRBJ2-6, with D possibly matching TRBD2 (6 bases). V shed 5 bases and J shed 1 base, with 21 bases lying between them. From germline, CDR1 is SGHAT and CDR2 FQNNGV. The CDR3 totals 19 residues. The CDR3: CASSTHRGRRFSGANVLTF. In DNA, the CDR3 is TGTGCCAGCAGCACCCACCGGGGGAGAAGGTTTTCTGGGGCCAACGTCCTGACTTTC.

This clone was recorded only once. The V and J genes are TRBV6-4 and TRBJ2-1; D unclear. The V end was cut by 2 bases, the J end by 8 bases, with 10 bases between. The CDR3 loop spans 13 amino acids. Germline CDR1 reads MRHNA; CDR2 reads SNTAGT. The CDR3 region is CASSDLASYEQFF. The CDR3 DNA is TGTGCCAGCAGTGACCTGGCGTCGTATGAGCAGTTCTTC.

Of note for this clone: The sample contains more than one DNA sequence encoding this CDR3. Here the CDR3 reads CASSASGSYNEQFF. The CDR3 coding sequence is TGTGCCAGCAGCGCTAGTGGTTCCTACAATGAGCAGTTCTTC. The chain recombines TRBV5-4 with TRBJ2-1; D is unclear. In germline, CDR1 is SGHNT, CDR2 YYREEE (reference sequence). Deletions cut 4 bases from V and 1 base from J, with 9 bases between. The CDR3 contains 14 residues.

This rearrangement joins TRBV6-1 to TRBJ1-5, with D perhaps matching TRBD1 (5 bases). This CDR3 has 13 amino acids. V was cut by 1 base and J by 9 bases, with 10 bases left in between. Germline V gene data show CDR1 as MNHNS and CDR2 as SASEGT. For the CDR3, the DNA is TGTGCCAGCAGTGAAGAGCGGGGCCTGCCCCAGCATTTT. This sequence encodes CASSEERGLPQHF.

A remark on this clone: Other DNA sequences of this sample code for an identical CDR3. The chain joins TRBV11-2 to TRBJ2-7; D is possibly TRBD1 or TRBD2 (5 bases each). The CDR3 consists of 13 residues. Germline values: CDR1 SGHAT, CDR2 FQNNGV. V lost 4 bases and J 6 bases, leaving 13 bases between the germline ends. This chain's CDR3 is CASSSPLGREQYF. In DNA form, the CDR3 reads TGTGCCAGCAGCTCTCCCCTGGGACGCGAGCAGTACTTC.

The V gene is TRBV7-9, the J gene TRBJ2-1, with 8 nucleotides matching TRBD2. The V segment lost 4 bases and the J segment 7 bases; nucleotides outside the gene matches: 15. Per the germline V gene, CDR1 is SEHNR and CDR2 is FQNEAQ (reference sequence). The CDR3 spans 17 residues. DNA for the CDR3: TGTGCCAGCAGCTCTCTGTCAAGCGGGAGATGGGGAAATGAGCAGTTCTTC. It translates to CASSSLSSGRWGNEQFF.

The chain carries TRBV9 and TRBJ2-1, with a possible D match to TRBD2 (5 bases). Trimming pared 0 bases from V and 5 bases from J, leaving 12 bases between. This CDR3 is 15 amino acids long. Per germline, CDR1 SGDLS and CDR2 YYNGEE. CDR3 sequence reads: CASSVGSTTHNEQFF. The CDR3 DNA is TGTGCCAGCAGCGTAGGTTCGACTACACACAATGAGCAGTTCTTC.

The V gene is TRBV7-2, the J gene TRBJ2-5; TRBD1 is a possible D gene (5 bases). Germline values: CDR1 SGHTA, CDR2 FQGNSA. The V gene lost 1 base and the J gene lost 1 base, with 10 bases spanning the gap. This CDR3 is built from 15 residues. The CDR3 sequence: CASSLGRTGQETQYF. DNA for the CDR3: TGTGCCAGCAGCTTAGGACGAACAGGCCAAGAGACCCAGTACTTC.

Concerning this clone: Different DNA sequences within this sample yield the same CDR3. V usage is TRBV6-5 and J usage is TRBJ1-4, with no clear D. Germline V CDR1 and CDR2: MNHEY, SVGAGI. Trimming took 5 bases from V and 2 from J, leaving 12 bases between them. The CDR3 is 15 residues long. CDR3 coding DNA: TGTGCCAGCAGTCCCAGTGGAGAGACTAATGAAAAACTGTTTTTT. Its translation is CASSPSGETNEKLFF.

This clone has a single count. The chain carries TRBV13 and TRBJ2-1; tentative D call: TRBD1 (6 bases). Germline V lookup: CDR1 PRHDT, CDR2 FYEKMQ (reference sequence). V was clipped by 4 bases and J by 6 bases, with 13 bases between them. This CDR3 is built from 14 residues. In DNA form, the CDR3 reads TGTGCCAGCAGCTCCCAGGGGACCACCAATGAGCAGTTCTTC. This sequence encodes CASSSQGTTNEQFF.

This chain uses TRBV7-9 with TRBJ1-5; TRBD1 agrees at 7 bases. Germline V gene data show CDR1 as SEHNR and CDR2 as FQNEAQ (reference sequence). CDR3 length equals 14 residues. V trimming: 5 bases; J trimming: 5 bases; junction bases outside the gene matches: 6. As DNA, the CDR3 is TGTGCCAGCAGCCCCCAGGGGGTCTATCAGCCCCAGCATTTT. Translation: CASSPQGVYQPQHF.

This clone appeared a single time. The gene calls are TRBV5-1 and TRBJ2-3; no definite D call. Germline V gene lookup returns CDR1 SGHRS and CDR2 YFSETQ. The CDR3 extends over 15 amino acids. Trimming removed 1 base at V and 2 bases at J, with 11 bases between. The CDR3 spells CASSLIPDHTDTQYF. CDR3 bases: TGCGCCAGCAGCTTGATTCCGGACCACACAGATACGCAGTATTTT.

The V gene is TRBV2, the J gene TRBJ2-5, with D perhaps assigned TRBD1 or TRBD2 (5 bases each). CDR1 SNHLY and CDR2 FYNNEI come from the germline V gene. The CDR3 totals 15 residues. Trimming took 2 bases from V and 2 from J, leaving 12 bases between them. The chain's CDR3 is CASSELRGPQETQYF. For the CDR3, the DNA is TGTGCCAGCAGTGAACTTCGGGGACCACAAGAGACCCAGTACTTC.

The chain recombines TRBV2 with TRBJ1-3; D unclear. The CDR3 contains 15 residues. With 3 bases removed from V and 0 bases from J, the gap between germline ends came to 9 bases. Germline V lookup: CDR1 SNHLY, CDR2 FYNNEI. CDR3 DNA sequence: TGTGCCAGCAGTGATGGTTTCTCCTCTGGAAACACCATATATTTT. Its translation: CASSDGFSSGNTIYF.

V and J are TRBV7-9 and TRBJ1-1; D unclear. CDR3 length: 14 amino acids. Germline assignment: CDR1 SEHNR and CDR2 FQNEAQ (reference sequence). V lost 0 bases to trimming and J lost 7 bases, with 12 bases between them. For the CDR3, the DNA is TGTGCCAGCAGCTTAGCGGCCTTTATTGATGAAGCTTTCTTT. It encodes CASSLAAFIDEAFF.